Below are 25 T cell receptor beta chains sequenced from a single sample in a study of identical twins. TCRdb passed the 5' RACE reads through MiXCR, listing each CDR3 protein once. The sample holds about 220,000 distinct CDR3 sequences, 9.4% seen once. Material: memory (CD45RO+) T cells sorted from blood. The receptor set was obtained from a woman younger than 30 in good health.

This clonotype was detected ten times or more. The rearrangement joins TRBV5-1 to TRBJ2-3; perhaps D is TRBD1 or TRBD2 (5 bases each). Trimming removed 4 bases from V and 6 bases from J, with 12 bases in between. The CDR3 runs to 13 residues. Germline-derived CDR1 and CDR2 are SGHRS and YFSETQ. CDR3: CASSIRDADTQYF. The CDR3 coding sequence is TGCGCCAGCAGCATCCGGGACGCGGATACGCAGTATTTT.

The rearrangement joins TRBV20-1 to TRBJ2-3; 9 bases agree with TRBD2. After removal of 8 bases from V and 8 bases from J, the junction contained 14 bases not matched to a gene. This CDR3 is 14 amino acids long. Germline CDR1 reads DFQATT; CDR2 reads SNEGSKA (reference sequence). CDR3 loop: CSTSSGRVAGTQYF. DNA of the CDR3: TGCAGTACCAGTAGCGGGAGAGTCGCCGGTACGCAGTATTTT.

The chain is built from TRBV16 and TRBJ1-2; the D is unclear. Per germline, CDR1 KGHSY and CDR2 FQNENV. V shed 5 bases and J shed 2 bases, with 18 bases lying between them. This CDR3 has 16 amino acids. CDR3 protein: CASSLNHQALNYGYTF. As DNA, the CDR3 is TGTGCCAGCAGCTTAAATCACCAGGCCCTCAACTATGGCTACACCTTC.

This clonotype appeared a few times. The chain joins TRBV27 to TRBJ2-7, with 13 bases fitting TRBD2. The CDR3 length is 16 residues. Per the germline V gene, CDR1 is MNHEY and CDR2 is SMNVEV (reference sequence). The V gene end was trimmed by 5 bases and the J gene end by 3 bases; junction bases not matched to a gene: 7. The CDR3 DNA reads TGTGCCAGCAGTCCAAGGACTAGCGGGAGAGGCTACGAGCAGTACTTC. Amino acid sequence: CASSPRTSGRGYEQYF.

The chain carries TRBV14 and TRBJ2-7; TRBD2 aligns across 11 bases. Germline values: CDR1 SGHDN, CDR2 FVKESK. This CDR3 region has 14 residues. V lost 5 bases, J lost 10 bases, and 10 bases stayed unmatched. This CDR3 is CASSKTSGTFEQYF. CDR3 bases: TGTGCCAGCAGCAAGACTAGCGGGACTTTCGAACAGTACTTC.

In its sample, this clonotype was seen a few times. The rearrangement joins TRBV15 to TRBJ1-5, with D possibly matching TRBD1 (5 bases). The CDR3 runs to 16 residues. The V and J ends lost 0 bases and 1 base respectively, with 10 bases between them. CDR1 LNHNV and CDR2 YYDKDF come from the germline V gene (reference sequence). The CDR3 region has the DNA TGTGCCACCAGCAGAGAGTACGGGGCAAGCAATCAGCCCCAGCATTTT. This encodes CATSREYGASNQPQHF.

The chain uses TRBV6-1 and TRBJ1-6, with D uncertain. Germline loops: CDR1 MNHNS, CDR2 SASEGT. CDR3 size: 15 residues. V lost 5 bases, J lost 9 bases, and 17 bases lay in between. CDR3 sequence: CASSLVEGVSSPLHF. The CDR3 bases are TGTGCCAGCAGTCTAGTGGAGGGTGTAAGTTCACCCCTCCACTTT.

In its sample, this clonotype was seen a few times. This may stem from a read error, because a much larger clone lies one nucleotide away. V usage is TRBV5-1 and J usage is TRBJ2-6; D is unresolved. Germline V lookup: CDR1 SGHRS, CDR2 YFSETQ. The CDR3 contains 15 residues. Deletions cut 0 bases from V and 0 bases from J, with 4 bases between. The CDR3 region is CASSLALSGANVLTF. The CDR3 DNA reads as TGCGCCAGCAGCTTGGCCCTCTCTGGGGCCAACGTCCTGACTTTC. Supplemented by reference TRBV5-1 and TRBJ2-6, the full variable domain reads KAGVTQTPRYLIKTRGQQVTLSCSPISGHRSVSWYQQTPGQGLQFLFEYFSETQRNKGNFPGRFSGRQFSNSRSEMNVSTLELGDSALYLCASSLALSGANVLTFGAGSRLTVL.

There are a few counts of this clonotype. This sequence joins TRBV12-3 or TRBV12-4 and TRBJ1-5; D unclear. Trimming pared 0 bases from V and 4 bases from J, leaving 10 bases between. This CDR3 spans 15 amino acids. CDR3 loop: CASSLASGDNQPQHF. The CDR3 nucleotides read TGTGCCAGCAGTTTAGCCTCAGGCGATAATCAGCCCCAGCATTTT.

This clonotype was recorded many times. The V gene is TRBV5-1, the J gene TRBJ2-7; D uncertain. The V gene lost 2 bases and the J gene lost 7 bases, with 10 bases spanning the gap. CDR1 and CDR2 (germline): SGHRS, YFSETQ. This CDR3 has 12 amino acids. The CDR3 DNA reads TGCGCCAGCAGCTTCGGAGTCGGGGAGCAGTACTTC. Protein: CASSFGVGEQYF.

This clonotype has a handful of counts. The chain carries TRBV6-1 and TRBJ1-2, with 7 bases matching TRBD1. Trimming removed 5 bases from V and 8 bases from J; junction bases left unmatched: 8. Looked up from germline, CDR1 is MNHNS and CDR2 is SASEGT. This CDR3 is 13 amino acids long. The DNA of the CDR3 is TGTGCCAGCAGTCCCAACAGGGGAGAAGGCTACACCTTC. This translates into CASSPNRGEGYTF.

This clonotype was counted ten times or more. The chain has TRBV5-1 and TRBJ2-1, with a possible D match to TRBD1 (6 bases). Germline V gene sequence: CDR1 SGHRS, CDR2 YFSETQ. Trimming removed 4 bases from V and 6 bases from J, with 11 bases in between. This CDR3 region has 13 residues. The CDR3 here is CASSPGTFNEQFF. The CDR3 coding sequence is TGCGCCAGCAGCCCCGGGACATTCAATGAGCAGTTCTTC.

This clonotype was found a few times. The chain employs TRBV7-2 and TRBJ2-1; 8 bases match TRBD2. V dropped 4 bases and J dropped 2; count of bases not matched to a gene: 4. Germline V CDR1 and CDR2: SGHTA, FQGNSA. The CDR3 runs 15 residues. The DNA of the CDR3 is TGTGCCAGCAGCTCGAGCGGGAGTCCCTACAATGAGCAGTTCTTC. Its translation is CASSSSGSPYNEQFF. Filled out from reference TRBV7-2 and TRBJ2-1, the complete variable domain reads GAGVSQSPSNKVTEKGKDVELRCDPISGHTALYWYRQSLGQGLEFLIYFQGNSAPDKSGLPSDRFSAERTGGSVSTLTIQRTQQEDSAVYLCASSSSGSPYNEQFFGPGTRLTVL.

This rearrangement joins TRBV9 to TRBJ2-3, with unresolved D. There are 14 residues in the CDR3. Trimming shortened V by 0 bases and J by 2 bases, and 7 bases separated the two germline ends. Germline V gives CDR1 SGDLS, CDR2 YYNGEE. CDR3 DNA sequence: TGTGCCAGCAGCGTAGGGGCTCTCACAGATACGCAGTATTTT. Translated: CASSVGALTDTQYF.

In its sample, this clonotype was seen a few times. The rearrangement links TRBV11-3 to TRBJ1-2; 8 bases map to TRBD1. The germline CDR1 and CDR2 sequences are SGHNT and YENEEA. The ends lost 1 base at V and 5 bases at J; junction bases unmatched: 3. The CDR3 has 14 amino acids. For the CDR3, the DNA is TGTGCCAGCAGCTTAGGGGACAGGAAGTATGGCTACACCTTC. This codes for CASSLGDRKYGYTF.

The chain employs TRBV20-1 and TRBJ2-3; 9 bases agree with TRBD2. The junction had 13 bases not matched to a gene; V was cut back by 2 bases and J by 4 bases. CDR1 and CDR2 from the germline V gene are DFQATT and SNEGSKA (reference sequence). The length of the CDR3 is 17 residues. CDR3: CSARLAGYSKTSDTQYF. As DNA, the CDR3 is TGCAGTGCTAGACTAGCGGGATATTCCAAGACCTCAGATACGCAGTATTTT.

The rearrangement uses TRBV5-1 and TRBJ2-5; 9 nucleotides match TRBD2. Per germline, CDR1 SGHRS and CDR2 YFSETQ. V lost 4 bases and J lost 2; bases outside the gene matches: 6. CDR3 length: 15 residues. The CDR3 DNA is TGCGCCAGCAGCGACACAAGCGGGGGGCAAGAGACCCAGTACTTC. Translation gives CASSDTSGGQETQYF.

This clonotype was counted between two and nine times. The chain has TRBV13 and TRBJ1-6, with D possibly being TRBD1 (6 bases). V lost 5 bases to trimming and J lost 10 bases, with 18 bases between them. The germline V gene encodes CDR1 PRHDT and CDR2 FYEKMQ (reference sequence). CDR3 length: 15 residues. The CDR3 reads CASSLRQTGRSPLHF. The CDR3, as DNA: TGTGCCAGCAGCCTGAGACAGACAGGAAGATCACCCCTCCACTTT. Based on the CDR3 plus reference TRBV13 and TRBJ1-6, the full variable domain is AAGVIQSPRHLIKEKRETATLKCYPIPRHDTVYWYQQGPGQDPQFLISFYEKMQSDKGSIPDRFSAQQFSDYHSELNMSSLELGDSALYFCASSLRQTGRSPLHFGNGTRLTVT.

In its sample, this clonotype was seen a few times. This chain joins TRBV5-6 and TRBJ2-7; no firm D call. The V end lost 0 bases, the J end lost 3 bases, and 10 bases lay between the germline ends. CDR1 and CDR2 from the germline V gene are SGHDT and YYEEEE. The CDR3 covers 14 residues. The CDR3 protein is CASSLVQVNYEQYF. The CDR3 region has the DNA TGTGCCAGCAGCTTGGTGCAGGTTAACTACGAGCAGTACTTC.

The gene calls are TRBV6-5 and TRBJ2-3; 8 bases map to TRBD1. Trimming at V came to 2 bases and at J to 0 bases, leaving 1 base not matched to a gene. CDR1 MNHEY and CDR2 SVGAGI come from the germline V gene. The CDR3 has 15 amino acids. CDR3: CASSYGDRSTDTQYF. CDR3 bases: TGTGCCAGCAGTTACGGGGACAGGAGCACAGATACGCAGTATTTT.

This clonotype was seen ten or more times. This chain joins TRBV7-9 and TRBJ1-2, with D uncertain. In germline, CDR1 is SEHNR, CDR2 FQNEAQ (reference sequence). CDR3 size: 13 residues. V shed 1 base and J shed 0 bases, with 3 bases lying between them. CDR3 coding DNA: TGTGCCAGCAGCTTAGGGACTAACTATGGCTACACCTTC. It codes for CASSLGTNYGYTF.

This clonotype was detected a few times. The chain has TRBV12-3 or TRBV12-4 and TRBJ2-1; D tentatively fits TRBD1 or TRBD2 (5 bases each). V was cut by 3 bases and J by 5 bases, with 11 bases left in between. The CDR3 has 14 residues. In DNA form, the CDR3 reads TGTGCCAGCAGTTTTTGGGGGAGAGACAATGAGCAGTTCTTC. It translates to CASSFWGRDNEQFF.

This clonotype was seen more than once but under ten times. The chain is built from TRBV11-2 and TRBJ2-7; D remains ambiguous. Trimming left V 0 bases short and J 2 bases short, with 11 bases between. Germline CDR1 is SGHAT and CDR2 is FQNNGV. CDR3 size: 15 residues. CDR3 sequence: CASSLDLRPTYEQYF. The CDR3 nucleotides are TGTGCCAGCAGCTTAGATCTACGGCCAACCTACGAGCAGTACTTC.

The chain has TRBV28 and TRBJ1-1; 9 nucleotides agree with TRBD1. The length of the CDR3 is 15 residues. Unmatched junction bases numbered 14, after V lost 10 bases and J lost 5 bases. Germline CDR1 and CDR2: MDHEN and SYDVKM. CDR3 protein: CATTQGARPDTEAFF. Here the CDR3 DNA reads TGTGCCACCACACAGGGGGCCCGGCCAGATACTGAAGCTTTCTTT.

This clonotype occurred many times. The chain employs TRBV5-1 and TRBJ2-1; weak D call: TRBD2 (6 bases). Trimming stripped 6 bases from V and 7 bases from J, with 20 bases between. Germline CDR1 SGHRS, CDR2 YFSETQ. CDR3 length equals 15 residues. The CDR3, as DNA: TGCGCCAGCAAGGAGGGGCCGGACTACCCGAATGAGCAGTTCTTC. Amino acids: CASKEGPDYPNEQFF.